The 12 T cell receptor beta chains below all came from one sample that was sequenced in a study of T cell responses to AZD1222 COVID-19 vaccine. Method: immunoSEQ multiplex PCR; TCRdb's copy keeps in-frame clones and lacks some. The sample shows about 120,000 clones, roughly 87% of them seen only once. The input for sequencing was peripheral blood, taken 28 days after the second AZD1222 dose. The source of these receptors is an adult who received the AZD1222 COVID-19 vaccine.

The chain employs TRBV6-2 or TRBV6-3 and TRBJ2-7; perhaps TRBD1 as D (6 bases). V was clipped by 1 base and J by 2 bases, with 12 bases between them. This CDR3 contains 15 residues. CDR1 is MNHEY, CDR2 SVGEGT, per germline. This chain's CDR3 is CASSYWGHIPYEQYF. In DNA, the CDR3 is TGTGCCAGCAGTTACTGGGGACATATCCCCTACGAGCAGTACTTC.

The chain combines TRBV5-6 with TRBJ1-2; no firm D call. V was trimmed by 4 bases and J by 0 bases, leaving 16 bases between them. CDR3 length: 16 amino acids. In germline, CDR1 is SGHDT, CDR2 YYEEEE. In DNA, the CDR3 is TGTGCCAGCAGCCGGCGGCAGGACTACACTAACTATGGCTACACCTTC. It encodes CASSRRQDYTNYGYTF.

The chain links TRBV27 to TRBJ1-1; D call uncertain. V gave up 5 bases and J gave up 2 bases, with 9 bases separating them. Germline CDR1 is MNHEY and CDR2 is SMNVEV (reference sequence). This CDR3 is 13 amino acids long. DNA of the CDR3: TGTGCCAGCAGTCCTTTTGGCAACACTGAAGCTTTCTTT. This sequence encodes CASSPFGNTEAFF.

In DNA form, the CDR3 reads TGTGCCAGCAGCGTTTTGGACAGTGGGTGGGAGACCCAGTACTTC. It is translated as CASSVLDSGWETQYF. The rearrangement links TRBV9 to TRBJ2-5; possible D gene TRBD1, 6 bases. V lost 2 bases to trimming and J lost 5 bases, with 16 bases between them. The germline V gene encodes CDR1 SGDLS and CDR2 YYNGEE. There are 15 residues in the CDR3.

This rearrangement joins TRBV9 to TRBJ2-3, with 13 bases identical to TRBD2. Trimming removed 4 bases from V and 1 base from J; junction bases left unmatched: 3. The CDR3 loop spans 16 amino acids. Germline V lookup: CDR1 SGDLS, CDR2 YYNGEE. CDR3 protein: CASSLGLAGGTDTQYF. The CDR3 DNA is TGTGCCAGCAGCCTTGGACTAGCGGGGGGCACAGATACGCAGTATTTT.

V gene TRBV25-1 combines with J gene TRBJ1-5; the D gene is possibly TRBD1 (6 bases). Trimming cost V 4 bases and J 0 bases, with 10 bases left between them. CDR1 is MGHDK, CDR2 SYGVNS, per germline. This CDR3 region has 15 residues. The CDR3 sequence: CASSAHRDSNQPQHF. The CDR3 DNA is TGTGCCAGCAGTGCCCACAGGGATAGCAATCAGCCCCAGCATTTT. The full variable domain, completed using reference TRBV25-1 and TRBJ1-5, is EADIYQTPRYLVIGTGKKITLECSQTMGHDKMYWYQQDPGMELHLIHYSYGVNSTEKGDLSSESTVSRIRTEHFPLTLESARPSHTSQYLCASSAHRDSNQPQHFGDGTRLSIL.

The chain employs TRBV9 and TRBJ1-6; unclear D gene. Germline-derived CDR1 and CDR2 are SGDLS and YYNGEE. V lost 4 bases to trimming and J lost 8 bases, with 10 bases between them. This CDR3 comprises 13 residues. The CDR3 nucleotides are TGTGCCAGCAGCCCTGTCGGGGATTCACCCCTCCACTTT. This encodes CASSPVGDSPLHF.

This clone was found a few times. The rearrangement links TRBV7-9 to TRBJ1-3, with D tentatively TRBD1 (6 bases). V was pared by 5 bases and J by 4 bases, with 15 bases between. CDR3 length: 15 residues. Looked up from germline, CDR1 is SEHNR and CDR2 is FQNEAQ (reference sequence). The CDR3 loop reads CASSPGETAGNTIYF. The CDR3 nucleotides are TGTGCCAGCAGCCCAGGGGAAACGGCGGGAAACACCATATATTTT.

This chain uses TRBV7-9 with TRBJ1-1; 9 bases agree with TRBD1. The CDR3 is made up of 13 amino acids. Trimming at V came to 1 base and at J to 11 bases, leaving 5 bases not matched to a gene. Germline V gene lookup returns CDR1 SEHNR and CDR2 FQNEAQ (reference sequence). The CDR3 DNA reads as TGTGCCAGCAGCTTAGTTCGGGACAGGGAGGCTTTCTTT. Translated: CASSLVRDREAFF.

The chain recombines TRBV7-2 with TRBJ2-5, with a possible D match to TRBD2 (5 bases). Germline lookup yields CDR1 SGHTA and CDR2 FQGNSA. The CDR3 totals 15 residues. Trimming stripped 3 bases from V and 2 bases from J, with 13 bases between. The CDR3 region is CASSFQERIQETQYF. The CDR3 DNA sequence: TGTGCCAGCAGCTTCCAAGAGCGGATACAAGAGACCCAGTACTTC.

The CDR3 DNA sequence: TGTGCCAGCGGCCGCGATAAAGGGACTCAAGAGACCCAGTACTTC. The encoded protein is CASGRDKGTQETQYF. This chain joins TRBV5-4 and TRBJ2-5; D is possibly TRBD2 (6 bases). CDR3 length: 15 amino acids. Germline CDR1 SGHNT, CDR2 YYREEE (reference sequence). Between the trimmed V and J ends, which lost 7 bases and 2 bases, there was a span of 18 bases. The variable domain in full, with the rest retrieved from reference TRBV5-4 and TRBJ2-5, is ETGVTQSPTHLIKTRGQQVTLRCSSQSGHNTVSWYQQALGQGPQFIFQYYREEENGRGNFPPRFSGLQFPNYSSELNVNALELDDSALYLCASGRDKGTQETQYFGPGTRLLVL.

V gene TRBV9 combines with J gene TRBJ1-2, with 7 bases fitting TRBD1. The CDR3 has 17 amino acids. Germline V gene data show CDR1 as SGDLS and CDR2 as YYNGEE. Trimming removed 0 bases from V and 6 bases from J; junction bases left unmatched: 14. The CDR3 coding sequence is TGTGCCAGCAGCGTAGACCCGGACAGGTTTTCCCCCCATGGCTACACCTTC. This translates into CASSVDPDRFSPHGYTF.